This T cell receptor (beta chain) was recovered during a study of T cells in Graves' hyperthyroidism and ophthalmopathy. This CDR3 region has 16 residues. J lost 6 bases, V lost 5 bases, and 16 bases had no gene match. Germline CDR1 MNHEY, CDR2 SMNVEV (reference sequence). Amplification of TCR beta CDR3 regions used RNA as the template. In the first-round RT-PCR of the TCR CDR3, the HTBI primer set was used. TCRdb itself ran the multiplex PCR reads through MiXCR, one entry per CDR3 protein. Of 550,000 to 800,000 distinct CDR3 sequences listed, 16% are singletons. This clonotype has just a few counts. Hyperthyroidism, newly diagnosed and lasting under 2 months, affected patients aged 18 to 65.

This TCR was recovered from a man between 18 and 35 years old with Graves' hyperthyroidism. The chain couples TRBV27 to TRBJ2-7, with 7 bases aligning to TRBD1. Sequenced input: blood. The DNA for the CDR3 is TGTGCCAGCAGTAGGGTAGGGGGCGGCGTAGGTGGCGAGCAGTACTTC. This gives the protein CASSRVGGGVGGEQYF.